This TCR beta chain is from a study of T cell repertoires in breast cancer. Study overall: Of the roughly 21 tumors, the majority were ER+/PR+. Controls were nine healthy donors. Whole-study results and caveats: Some 20 TCR pairs shared by seven or more tumors were possibly tumor-specific. Genuine antitumor clones may have been lost with singletons or partial tumor sampling.

This CDR3 spans 14 amino acids. Trimming took 5 bases from V and 3 from J; bases not matched to a gene: 2. Germline lookup yields CDR1 SEHNR and CDR2 FQNEAQ (reference sequence). During the second nested PCR, blocking oligonucleotides suppressed genes that were not paired. TCRdb redid the calling of the emulsion pairing reads with MiXCR, one entry per CDR3 protein. The sample has tens of thousands of distinct CDR3 sequences, around 45% seen once. As concerns this clonotype: Its antigen is currently unknown.

The expanded emulsion RT-PCR method captured paired alpha and beta chains from CD8+ T cells. This rearrangement joins TRBV7-9 to TRBJ1-1; 11 bases fit TRBD1. This receptor was taken from a pool of human donors with breast cancer or a healthy control (not recorded which). The material sequenced was CD8+ T cells. The CDR3 here is CASSRDRGDTEAFF. CDR3 nucleotide sequence: TGTGCCAGCAGCCGGGACAGGGGGGACACTGAAGCTTTCTTT.